A selection of T cell receptor beta chains follows, all from one sample in a study of blood T cells in healthy people across ages. TCRdb analysed the 5' RACE reads with MiXCR anew, one entry per CDR3 protein. The sample consists of some 1,800,000 distinct CDR3 sequences, approximately 40% of them appearing once. Material for sequencing was blood. These receptors were collected from a human donor in good health. CDR3s include the opening cysteine and the closing phenylalanine or tryptophan. A D gene is named only where the DNA matches it firmly. Clone size is shown for a subset of rows, as once, few, many or a class of expanded clone.

TRBJ2-7	.	TRBV15	.	CATSRERSTVSEQYF	TGTGCCACCAGCAGAGAAAGGTCCACCGTTTCCGAGCAGTACTTC
TRBJ2-6	TRBD1	TRBV9	.	CASSVGAGGTGANVLTF	TGTGCCAGCAGCGTAGGGGCAGGGGGAACTGGGGCCAACGTCCTGACTTTC
TRBJ2-4	.	TRBV7-2	.	CASSLRGVAIAKNIQYF	TGTGCCAGCAGCCTAAGGGGGGTAGCGATAGCCAAAAACATTCAGTACTTC
TRBJ2-5	.	TRBV6-1	.	CAGSVYRGSTEEETQYF	TGTGCCGGCAGTGTTTACAGAGGGTCGACAGAAGAAGAGACCCAGTACTTC
TRBJ1-2	.	TRBV12-3/TRBV12-4	few	CASSAPPGGYGYTF	TGTGCCAGCAGTGCGCCACCCGGGGGCTATGGCTACACCTTC
TRBJ2-5	TRBD2	TRBV6-2/TRBV6-3	.	CASSSFWASGGAEETQYF	TGTGCCAGCAGCTCCTTTTGGGCGAGCGGGGGGGCCGAAGAGACCCAGTACTTC
TRBJ2-7	.	TRBV5-1	few	CASSRPEADEQYF	TGCGCCAGCAGTCGACCTGAGGCCGACGAGCAGTACTTC
TRBJ1-2	.	TRBV12-3/TRBV12-4	.	CASSPSTTGGGYTF	TGTGCCAGCAGCCCGTCAACCACCGGGGGTGGCTACACCTTC
TRBJ1-2	.	TRBV4-3	few	CASSYTRGSYGYTF	TGCGCCAGCAGCTACACCAGGGGTAGCTATGGCTACACCTTC
TRBJ1-2	.	TRBV20-1	.	CRTYRDESYGYTF	TGTCGGACGTACAGGGATGAAAGCTATGGCTACACCTTC
TRBJ2-1	TRBD2	TRBV4-2	few	CASSRRSGGAAYNEQFF	TGTGCCAGCAGCCGCCGTAGCGGGGGGGCGGCCTACAATGAGCAGTTCTTC
TRBJ2-3	.	TRBV20-1	.	CSASGLVGPTDTQYF	TGCAGTGCTAGTGGGCTAGTGGGGCCCACAGATACGCAGTATTTT
TRBJ1-1	.	TRBV4-1	.	CASSQVGGPTEAFF	TGCGCCAGCAGCCAAGTTGGGGGGCCCACTGAAGCTTTCTTT
TRBJ2-5	.	TRBV20-1	.	CSARSRRGEETQYF	TGCAGTGCTAGGTCCCGTAGAGGGGAAGAGACCCAGTACTTC
TRBJ2-2	.	TRBV6-2/TRBV6-3	.	CASEVRGTGELFF	TGTGCCAGCGAAGTCAGGGGCACCGGGGAGCTGTTTTTT
TRBJ2-1	.	TRBV20-1	few	CSARDFLSYNEQFF	TGCAGTGCTAGGGACTTCCTCTCCTACAATGAGCAGTTCTTC
TRBJ1-1	.	TRBV6-4	.	CASSDAGEMNTEAFF	TGTGCCAGCAGTGACGCAGGAGAAATGAACACTGAAGCTTTCTTT
TRBJ2-7	TRBD2	TRBV7-8	.	CASSLAIAGASYEQYF	TGTGCCAGCAGCTTAGCCATAGCGGGGGCCTCCTACGAGCAGTACTTC
TRBJ2-1	TRBD2	TRBV28	.	CASTGLAGASSYNEQFF	TGTGCCAGCACGGGACTAGCGGGGGCCAGCTCCTACAATGAGCAGTTCTTC
TRBJ2-7	TRBD1	TRBV9	.	CASSVGSLSGTGWLREQYF	TGTGCCAGCAGCGTAGGATCCCTATCCGGGACAGGGTGGCTTCGCGAGCAGTACTTC
TRBJ1-5	.	TRBV6-2/TRBV6-3	few	CASSYSRESQPQHF	TGTGCCAGCAGTTACTCCAGGGAATCTCAGCCCCAGCATTTT
TRBJ2-5	TRBD2	TRBV6-2/TRBV6-3	.	CASSSTSGDKETQYF	TGTGCCAGCAGTTCGACTAGCGGGGATAAAGAGACCCAGTACTTC
TRBJ1-2	TRBD1	TRBV10-3	few	CAISGQGEPGGYTF	TGTGCCATCAGCGGACAGGGGGAGCCAGGTGGCTACACCTTC
TRBJ1-2	.	TRBV28	.	CASSFFRVYGYTF	TGTGCCAGCAGTTTTTTCAGGGTTTATGGCTACACCTTC
TRBJ2-7	.	TRBV3-1	.	CASQTEGREQYF	TGTGCCAGCCAAACGGAGGGTCGCGAGCAGTACTTC
TRBJ1-1	.	TRBV20-1	.	CSARAPKGGTEAFF	TGCAGTGCTAGAGCCCCTAAGGGCGGCACTGAAGCTTTCTTT
TRBJ2-1	.	TRBV12-3/TRBV12-4	.	CASSLVGVLSYNEQFF	TGTGCCAGCAGTTTGGTTGGGGTTTTGAGCTACAATGAGCAGTTCTTC
TRBJ2-3	TRBD2	TRBV20-1	once	CSAKRGAGTDTQYF	TGCAGTGCTAAGCGGGGGGCCGGCACAGATACGCAGTATTTT
TRBJ2-3	.	TRBV29-1	few	CSVEDRAGTAPDTQYF	TGCAGCGTTGAAGATCGGGCAGGGACGGCCCCAGATACGCAGTATTTT
TRBJ1-2	TRBD1	TRBV10-3	.	CAIRGTGVSYGYTF	TGTGCCATCAGAGGGACAGGGGTCAGCTATGGCTACACCTTC
TRBJ2-3	.	TRBV7-9	.	CASSTYRRGTDTQYF	TGTGCCAGCAGCACTTACCGCAGAGGCACAGATACGCAGTATTTT
TRBJ1-1	.	TRBV5-1	.	CASSLNWANTEAFF	TGCGCCAGCAGCTTGAATTGGGCCAACACTGAAGCTTTCTTT
TRBJ2-6	.	TRBV12-3/TRBV12-4	.	CASSLGSVSGANVLTF	TGTGCCAGCAGTTTAGGGTCGGTCTCTGGGGCCAACGTCCTGACTTTC
TRBJ1-2	.	TRBV7-2	many	CASSLYNYGYTF	TGTGCCAGCAGCTTGTACAACTATGGCTACACCTTC
TRBJ2-4	.	TRBV7-8	.	CASSIYAPGGEDNIQYF	TGTGCCAGCAGCATTTACGCGCCCGGAGGGGAGGATAACATTCAGTACTTC
TRBJ1-1	.	TRBV4-3	.	CASNQGGQWNTEAFF	TGCGCCAGCAACCAGGGTGGACAGTGGAACACTGAAGCTTTCTTT
TRBJ2-7	.	TRBV4-3	.	CASSQAAGNYEQYF	TGCGCCAGCAGCCAAGCAGCAGGGAACTACGAGCAGTACTTC